This TCR beta chain is from a study of blood T cell repertoires in COVID-19 (dated by TCRdb to 2019 to 2021). About the study as a whole: The collaborator samples originated in the United States, Italy and Spain and spanned the acute and convalescent phases of COVID-19. Where available, HLA class I and class II types were taken from metadata supplied by the sample provider and were not determined by assay-based typing. The prospective study material was composed of cDNA or gDNA derived from T cells, B-cell-depleted T cells, or PBMCs. A freely available public database, intended as a resource for researchers studying the immune response to SARS-CoV-2, is where the repertoires were released. The samples were drawn from the first 160 participants of the ongoing ImmuneRACE study and from roughly 1,300 subjects provided by 6 global collaborators. Subjects who had been exposed to COVID-19, were actively infected with it, or had recovered from it provided the deeply sampled blood TCRbeta repertoires that made up the dataset. The sample metadata nearly always contained a de-identified subject ID, COVID-19 status, age in years and sex. Study-level results and caveats: The quantity of clinical and demographic metadata differed by source and by participant and was supplied without curation.

Regarding this clone: Its cognate antigen has yet to be identified. Base qualities are missing; no much larger clone stands one base away.

The immunoSEQ Assay, a bias-controlled multiplex PCR, was used to amplify TCRbeta CDR3 regions from genomic DNA. Concerning the study's data processing: Within the assay, amplification of reference gene primers was used to estimate how many nucleated cells each sample contained. To quantify the absolute abundance of each unique TCRbeta CDR3 rearrangement, sequence reads were collapsed and filtered. Productive Simpson clonality was computed per sample as the square root of Simpson's diversity index over productive rearrangements. In its TCRdb copy, this immuneACCESS table keeps in-frame sequences only and misses some clones. Where compared with another copy, unresolved V genes explain less than half of these, and the others have no known cause. The V and J calls and the clone size are those of that table, but D and trimming were determined from the DNA. This sample lists about 330,000 clones; roughly 86% were detected once. Approximately 9.3% of the sample goes to the ten largest clones.

Trimming takes 0 bases off V and 5 bases off J; junction bases not matched to a gene: 8. CDR1 and CDR2 were assigned from the germline V gene as LGHNA and YSLEER. From the cysteine through the phenylalanine, the CDR3 covers 16 amino acids. Of all the DNA, just the CDR3 is kept, 48 bases in frame from base 1. In Seattle, one collaborating source enrolled patients while the infection was active and tracked those patients longitudinally over the course of disease. The collaborating institutions used their own protocols to collect whole blood in K2EDTA tubes. Collaborator samples were shipped for TCRbeta analysis as frozen whole blood, isolated PBMCs, or DNA extracted from either sample type.

This sequence uses TRBV4-3 and TRBJ1-1; TRBD1 matches 8 bases in the middle. Sequences were obtained from peripheral blood. The TCR comes from a man younger than 45 with COVID-19, enrolled during active disease. The CDR3 region: CASSQDWGQALTEAFF. In nucleotides, the sequence is TGCGCCAGCAGCCAAGATTGGGGACAGGCGTTGACTGAAGCTTTCTTT.